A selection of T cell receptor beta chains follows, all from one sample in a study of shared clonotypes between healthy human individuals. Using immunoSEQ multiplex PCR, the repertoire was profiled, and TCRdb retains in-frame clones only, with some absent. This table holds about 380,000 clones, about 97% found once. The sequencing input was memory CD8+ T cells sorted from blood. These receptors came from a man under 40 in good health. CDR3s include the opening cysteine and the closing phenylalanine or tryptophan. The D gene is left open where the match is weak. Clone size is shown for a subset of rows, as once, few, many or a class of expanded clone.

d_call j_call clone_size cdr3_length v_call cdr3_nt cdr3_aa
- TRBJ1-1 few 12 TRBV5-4 TGTGCCAGCAGCTTGACAGGCACTGAAGCTTTCTTT CASSLTGTEAFF
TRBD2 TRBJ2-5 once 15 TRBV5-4 TGTGCCAGCAGCTTCGGGACTACCGGCCAAGAGACCCAGTACTTC CASSFGTTGQETQYF
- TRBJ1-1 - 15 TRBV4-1 TGCGCCAGCAGCCAGATGACCGGGATGAACACTGAAGCTTTCTTT CASSQMTGMNTEAFF
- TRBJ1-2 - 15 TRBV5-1 TGCGCCAGCAGCTTCTCGGGAGGAGAGTACGGTGGCTACACCTTC CASSFSGGEYGGYTF
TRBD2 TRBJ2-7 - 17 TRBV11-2 TGTGCCAGCAGCTTGACTAGCGGGAAACTCGGGTCCTACGAGCAGTACTTC CASSLTSGKLGSYEQYF
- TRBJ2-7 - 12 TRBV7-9 TGTGCCAGCAGCGGACTACCCTACGAGCAGTACTTC CASSGLPYEQYF
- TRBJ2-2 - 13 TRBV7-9 TGTGCCAGCAGCGGGCAGGGCGGCGGGGAGCTGTTTTTT CASSGQGGGELFF
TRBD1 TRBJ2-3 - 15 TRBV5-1 TGCGCCAGCACCCGGACAGGGGATAGCACAGATACGCAGTATTTT CASTRTGDSTDTQYF
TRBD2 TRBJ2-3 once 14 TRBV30 TGTGCCTGGACTCGGACTAGCGGGAGTAATACGCAGTATTTT CAWTRTSGSNTQYF
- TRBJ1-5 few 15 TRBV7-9 TGTGCCAGCAGCGACGCCGGGACTAGGGGTCAGCCCCAGCATTTT CASSDAGTRGQPQHF
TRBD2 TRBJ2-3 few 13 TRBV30 TGTGCCTGGACTAGCGGGAGCACAGATACGCAGTATTTT CAWTSGSTDTQYF
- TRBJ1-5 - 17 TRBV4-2 TGTGCCAGCAGCCAAGATTCTGCACGGTATAGCAATCAGCCCCAGCATTTT CASSQDSARYSNQPQHF
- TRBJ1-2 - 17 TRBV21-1 TGTGCCAGCAGCAAAGCGGGGACGGACAGGGCCTACTATGGCTACACCTTC CASSKAGTDRAYYGYTF